Presented here are 7 T cell receptor beta chains from one specimen sequenced in a study of tumor and adjacent non-tumor tissue in lung cancer. The template was RNA from unsorted bulk tissue. More than 3 cm separated this lung sample from the edge of the tumor. Three rounds of nested PCR, following a modified ARM-PCR protocol, produced the TCRbeta library. From the multiplex PCR reads, TCRdb called clonotypes with MiXCR, one entry per CDR3 protein. The sample includes approximately 79,000 distinct CDR3 sequences, around 76% of them seen just once. The specimen sequenced was distant non-tumor lung tissue. The origin of the receptors is a man aged 65 to 79 with non-small cell lung cancer.

In the case of this clonotype: The junction does not match germline at one end; this may be a read error. The chain links TRBV6-5 to TRBJ1-4; D unclear. This CDR3 spans 16 amino acids. Germline loops: CDR1 MNHEY, CDR2 SVGAGI. The CDR3 sequence: CVSSYIFTATNEKLIF. CDR3 bases: TGTGTCAGCAGTTACATTTTCACTGCAACTAATGAAAAACTGATTTTT.

Turning to this clonotype: It is unclear where the CDR3 begins or ends on the DNA, so no DNA is shown, and the CDR3 is as TCRdb lists it. The rearrangement links TRBV29-1 to TRBJ2-7; TRBD2 was called by the table and not checked on the DNA. The CDR3 extends over 13 residues, inclusive of both ends. The V gene's germline CDR1 is SQVTM and CDR2 ANQGSEA. CDR3 sequence: CSVGGGTYDEQCF.

Regarding this clonotype: Given a much more abundant clone one base away, this may be a read error. V is TRBV6-5 and J is TRBJ2-2, with D tentatively TRBD2 (5 bases). The length of the CDR3 is 15 residues. The germline V gene encodes CDR1 MNHEY and CDR2 SVGAGI. As DNA, the CDR3 is TGTGCCAGCAGTTACACCATTGGCGGAACCGGGGAGCTGTTGTTT. Translating it yields CASSYTIGGTGELLF.

This clonotype was seen only a few times. The CDR3 end shows no conserved phenylalanine or tryptophan, and so a read error is likely. The rearrangement joins TRBV29-1 to TRBJ1-1; D ambiguous. V shed 4 bases and J shed 0 bases, with 9 bases lying between them. The CDR3 is 13 amino acids. In germline, CDR1 is SQVTM, CDR2 ANQGSEA. The CDR3 protein is CSVVIQMNTEAFI. DNA of the CDR3: TGCAGCGTTGTTATCCAAATGAACACTGAAGCTTTCATT.

In the case of this clonotype: An end of the junction does not agree with germline; a read error may underlie this. This sequence joins TRBV6-6 and TRBJ1-5, with 7 bases aligning to TRBD1. The CDR3 covers 18 residues. Looked up from germline, CDR1 is MNHNY and CDR2 is SVGAGI (reference sequence). The CDR3 sequence: CASSYFEWGQISNQPQHF. CDR3 nucleotide sequence: TGTGCTAGCAGTTACTTCGAGTGGGGACAGATTAGCAATCAGCCCCAGCATTTT.

Notes on this clonotype: The junction and the germline gene differ at one end; a read error may be behind it. The chain combines TRBV6-9 with TRBJ2-5; D remains ambiguous. The CDR3 contains 19 residues. Germline V gene lookup returns CDR1 MNHGY and CDR2 SVAAGI. CDR3 sequence: CAGRKNTAHRDSDQETQYF. The CDR3 DNA follows: TGTGCAGGAAGGAAAAATACAGCTCACCGTGACTCCGACCAGGAGACCCAGTACTTC.

Notes on this clonotype: A much larger clone lies a single base off, so this may be a read error. The genes are TRBV20-1 and TRBJ2-3, with a possible D match to TRBD1 (5 bases). This CDR3 region has 14 residues. Germline-derived CDR1 and CDR2 are DFQATT and SNEGSKA (reference sequence). The CDR3 DNA is TGCATTGCTCAGACAGCTCCTAGCACAGATACGCAGTATTTT. This sequence encodes CIAQTAPSTDTQYF.